One and the same sample provided the 10 T cell receptor beta chains below, sequenced in a study of radiotherapy plus CTLA-4 blockade in lung cancer. The table came from immunoSEQ multiplex PCR; TCRdb's copy has only in-frame clones and leaves some out. The top ten clones hold less than 9% of a sample with around 45,000 clones, 70% to 90% of them seen once. Sample: peripheral blood, taken from a patient treated with radiotherapy plus ipilimumab. The receptor set was obtained from a human donor with non-small cell lung cancer whose response to radiotherapy plus ipilimumab could not be evaluated.

The V and J genes are TRBV28 and TRBJ2-7; D is undetermined. Trimming shortened V by 6 bases and J by 0 bases, and 6 bases separated the two germline ends. Germline lookup yields CDR1 MDHEN and CDR2 SYDVKM. CDR3 length equals 12 residues. CDR3 DNA sequence: TGTGCCAGCAGACAGTACTCCTACGAGCAGTACTTC. This encodes CASRQYSYEQYF. The full variable domain, rest sourced from reference TRBV28 and TRBJ2-7, is DVKVTQSSRYLVKRTGEKVFLECVQDMDHENMFWYRQDPGLGLRLIYFSYDVKMKEKGDIPEGYSVSREKKERFSLILESASTNQTSMYLCASRQYSYEQYFGPGTRLTVT.

The chain uses TRBV4-3 and TRBJ1-3; D is possibly TRBD1 (6 bases). The V gene lost 2 bases and the J gene lost 0 bases, with 11 bases spanning the gap. This CDR3 contains 16 residues. Germline CDR1 LGHNA, CDR2 YSLEER. The CDR3 region has the DNA TGCGCCAGCAGCCAAACAGGGCTTAACTCTGGAAACACCATATATTTT. It is translated as CASSQTGLNSGNTIYF.

The sample holds one count of this clone. This chain links TRBV19 with TRBJ1-1; TRBD1 matches 10 bases. Trimming took 8 bases from V and 2 from J; bases not matched to a gene: 14. The CDR3 is 17 amino acids. Germline lookup yields CDR1 LNHDA and CDR2 SQIVND (reference sequence). The DNA for the CDR3 is TGTGCCAGTCCCGGGACAGGGGCGAAGGGACCAAACACTGAAGCTTTCTTT. This codes for CASPGTGAKGPNTEAFF.

The chain employs TRBV19 and TRBJ1-5, with 7 bases lining up with TRBD1. Unmatched junction bases numbered 12, after V lost 9 bases and J lost 7 bases. CDR1 is LNHDA, CDR2 SQIVND, per germline (reference sequence). The CDR3 spans 14 residues. CDR3: CASDKEGAGQPQHF. For the CDR3, the DNA is TGTGCCAGCGACAAGGAGGGGGCAGGGCAGCCCCAGCATTTT.

V and J are TRBV27 and TRBJ2-1; 8 bases match TRBD1. The CDR3 has 15 amino acids. The J segment lost 6 bases and the V segment lost 6 bases, leaving 10 bases of the junction unmatched. CDR1 MNHEY and CDR2 SMNVEV come from the germline V gene (reference sequence). CDR3 amino acids: CASRRGTGRGNEQFF. The CDR3, as DNA: TGTGCCAGCAGGAGAGGGACAGGCCGAGGCAATGAGCAGTTCTTC.

This clone is a singleton in its sample. V and J are TRBV19 and TRBJ1-5, with 8 bases identical to TRBD1. V was clipped by 3 bases and J by 7 bases; unmatched bases: 8. CDR1 LNHDA and CDR2 SQIVND come from the germline V gene (reference sequence). The CDR3 runs to 15 residues. CDR3 sequence (DNA): TGTGCCAGTAGTATTATACAGGGGGGAGGCCAGCCCCAGCATTTT. Its translation: CASSIIQGGGQPQHF.

The V gene is TRBV19, the J gene TRBJ2-2; D is perhaps TRBD2 (6 bases). CDR3 length: 15 residues. The V end lost 5 bases, the J end lost 6 bases, and 16 bases lay between the germline ends. CDR1 and CDR2 from the germline V gene are LNHDA and SQIVND (reference sequence). The CDR3 loop is CASSPGTGNSGELFF. As DNA, the CDR3 is TGTGCCAGTAGTCCCGGGACTGGGAATTCCGGGGAGCTGTTTTTT.

The chain carries TRBV28 and TRBJ2-7; a possible D gene is TRBD2 (6 bases). CDR3 size: 13 residues. Per germline, CDR1 MDHEN and CDR2 SYDVKM. V gave up 8 bases and J gave up 4 bases, with 15 bases separating them. CDR3 in DNA: TGTGCCAGCGCGCAAGCGGGCTCTTACGAGCAGTACTTC. Translating gives CASAQAGSYEQYF.

This chain uses TRBV5-4 with TRBJ2-7; no firm D call. The CDR3 has 14 residues. The germline CDR1 and CDR2 sequences are SGHNT and YYREEE (reference sequence). V was trimmed by 5 bases and J by 3 bases, leaving 15 bases between them. As DNA, the CDR3 is TGTGCCAGCAGATCCTGGGCGAATAACTACGAGCAGTACTTC. Protein sequence: CASRSWANNYEQYF.

The CDR3 region has the DNA TGCGCCAGCAGCGGAAGCGGGAGCGACACGCAGTATTTT. This gives the protein CASSGSGSDTQYF. The rearrangement links TRBV5-1 to TRBJ2-3; 8 bases line up with TRBD2. J gave up 9 bases and V 4 bases, and 7 bases lay outside the gene matches. Germline lookup yields CDR1 SGHRS and CDR2 YFSETQ. This CDR3 has 13 amino acids.